The subject of this entry is one T cell receptor (beta chain). Its antigen is as yet unknown. TCR beta sequencing covered blood CD8+ and CD4+ T cells. The data were taken from a study of CD8 T cells in Susac syndrome. Germline CDR1 reads WSHSY; CDR2 reads SAAADI. The CDR3 loop spans 14 amino acids. Trimming left V 5 bases short and J 4 bases short, with 12 bases between. General observations from the study: The authors acknowledged that their TCR sequencing and HLA analysis involved a relatively small number of individuals.

A quantity of about 0.5 to 1 ug RNA underwent reverse transcription using random hexamers. The method of amplification for TCR beta CDR3 was immunoSEQ multiplex PCR, covering 54 Vbeta and 13 Jbeta. MiXCR, applied by TCRdb to the immunoSEQ multiplex PCR reads, yields one record per CDR3 protein. Of 250,000 or so distinct CDR3 sequences listed, 93% are singletons. Input material: CD4+ T cells from PBMCs. The receptor was isolated from a human donor with multiple sclerosis. The chain recombines TRBV10-2 with TRBJ1-5, with D perhaps TRBD1 (5 bases). This chain's CDR3 is CASSPRGTNQPQHF. The CDR3 coding sequence is TGCGCCAGCAGTCCAAGGGGAACTAATCAGCCCCAGCATTTT.